These T cell receptor beta chains were read from a single sample in a study of T cell responses to AZD1222 COVID-19 vaccine. Produced via immunoSEQ multiplex PCR; TCRdb's table is partial and in-frame only. Altogether about 100,000 clones are present, 88% being singletons, with the ten largest covering about 1.8%. Sequenced here: peripheral blood, sampled on day 0 of AZD1222 vaccination. Source of these receptors: an adult in good health. Both conserved end residues are trimmed from each CDR3. The listing skips clone size in some rows; elsewhere it reads once, few, many or a size class.

V	size	CDR3
TRBV11-2	-	ASSLRGGTSGRADEQF
TRBV7-8	few	ASSLEGAMNTGELF
TRBV4-1	-	ASSPAFWSSGSTDTQY
TRBV2	-	ASSYRGGPDGYT
TRBV28	-	ASSLSGSDYGYT
TRBV6-2/TRBV6-3	-	ASSYRGPDRGNQPQH
TRBV7-9	-	ASSTRQGGTEAF
TRBV11-3	-	ASSSRQGSYQETQY
TRBV28	-	AIRLTTGGKGYT
TRBV9	few	ASSVSGGSEQY
TRBV19	-	ASSMVVGGPRTEQY
TRBV6-5	-	ASSYRYNTPYEQY
TRBV7-3	once	ASSLGAGGSADTQY
TRBV27	-	ASSREGVSDYGYT
TRBV27	once	ASSPGGTGYGYT
TRBV6-5	once	ASSYVALGYGYT
TRBV9	-	ASSVEASGIYEQY
TRBV7-9	-	ASSPDRVESREQY
TRBV6-2/TRBV6-3	once	ASSYRVGTQH
TRBV6-5	-	ASSYGTASSGNTIY
TRBV28	-	ASSIRTAAGNTIY
TRBV19	once	ASSMTSGRGLQY
TRBV15	-	ATSRFGASLTPEAF
TRBV30	-	AWSVLARFTDTQY
TRBV10-2	-	ASSQQGYEQY
TRBV4-1	-	ASSQGEGVDTGELF
TRBV6-5	-	ASSHGGYEQY
TRBV15	-	ATSRLIGSEPQH
TRBV5-1	-	ASSSGQPEETQY
TRBV5-1	-	ASSLAGTSQPNEQF
TRBV6-1	few	ASSETGTSGRAETQY
TRBV28	-	ASTQMNTEAF
TRBV18	-	ASSVTSGYNEQF
TRBV28	-	ASSWGSGSGELF
TRBV2	-	ASTGTNSQETQY
TRBV3-1/TRBV3-2	-	ASSQGRSDRDQPQH
TRBV7-8	-	ASSVAQGINTEAF
TRBV27	-	ASSLTIVSGANVLT
TRBV13	-	ASSLGGSMDSPLH
TRBV27	-	ASSLGGAGNTIY
TRBV7-9	-	ASSLVAGGAEQY
TRBV4-3	-	ASSQDAVSGRGNEQF
TRBV19	-	ASGPGGSSYNEQF
TRBV19	-	ASSYTTQETQY
TRBV7-3	-	ASSLGTDTGELF
TRBV7-2	-	ASSLKDFRETQY
TRBV9	-	ASSPDSLSSPLH